The entry below describes one T cell receptor (beta chain). Its specificity is unknown. The junction had 12 bases not matched to a gene; V was cut back by 6 bases and J by 4 bases. The CDR3 contains 15 residues. CDR1 is MNHNS, CDR2 SASEGT, per germline. The entry originates in a study of shared clonotypes between healthy human individuals. Study-level findings and limits: Researchers found naive subsets generally carried larger estimated richness than memory subsets.

Each replicate PCR on the sorted subsets used around 200 ng DNA (around 31,000 T cell genomes). Only in-frame clones appear in the TCRdb table, and some are missing; sequencing was by immunoSEQ multiplex PCR. Among roughly 2 million clones listed, around 96% were seen once. Naive CD8 isolation took CD45RO-negative cells positively selected for CCR7 and excluded terminally differentiated effector memory CD45RA+ cells. The TCR sequence derives from a man aged 18 to 30 in good health. Sequencing was carried out using naive CD8+ T cells sorted from blood. The V call is TRBV6-1, the J call TRBJ2-7; 7 bases fit TRBD1. The CDR3 DNA reads TGTGCCAGCAGCGACACGGGACAGACTCTATACGAGCAGTACTTC. Protein sequence: CASSDTGQTLYEQYF.